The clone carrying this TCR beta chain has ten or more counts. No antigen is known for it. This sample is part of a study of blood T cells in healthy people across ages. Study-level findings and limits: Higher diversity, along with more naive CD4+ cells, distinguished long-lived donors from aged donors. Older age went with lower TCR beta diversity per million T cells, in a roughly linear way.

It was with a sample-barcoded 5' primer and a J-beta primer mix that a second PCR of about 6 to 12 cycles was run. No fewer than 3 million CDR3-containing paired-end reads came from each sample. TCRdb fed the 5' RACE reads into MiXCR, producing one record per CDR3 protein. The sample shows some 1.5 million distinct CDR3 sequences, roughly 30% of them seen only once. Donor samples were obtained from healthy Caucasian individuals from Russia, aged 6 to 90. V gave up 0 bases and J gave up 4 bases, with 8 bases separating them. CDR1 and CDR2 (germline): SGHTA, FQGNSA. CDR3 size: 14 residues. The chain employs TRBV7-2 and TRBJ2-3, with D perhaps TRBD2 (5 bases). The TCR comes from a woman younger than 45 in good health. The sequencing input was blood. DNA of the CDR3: TGTGCCAGCAGCTTAGCGGGAGTCCCAGATACGCAGTATTTT. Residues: CASSLAGVPDTQYF.